These 5 T cell receptor beta chains share one sample of origin, sequenced in a study of beta chain features in type 1 diabetes. Expressed TCRB transcripts were sequenced, since all the RNA that had been isolated was reverse transcribed. The protocol was immunoSEQ multiplex PCR, while the TCRdb copy is restricted to in-frame clones and leaves out a portion. Of fewer than 550,000 clones in the sample, over 10% were seen once. Source material: naive CD4+ T cells from blood. These receptor sequences come from a woman aged 18-29 years in good health.

CDR3 in amino acids: CSVPADRGLVETQYF. DNA of the CDR3: TGCAGCGTCCCCGCCGACAGGGGGCTAGTCGAGACCCAGTACTTC. J is TRBJ2-5 and V is TRBV29-1; 10 bases map to TRBD1. The J segment lost 5 bases and the V segment lost 6 bases, leaving 12 bases of the junction unmatched. This CDR3 contains 15 residues. Germline V gene sequence: CDR1 SQVTM, CDR2 ANQGSEA.

In its sample, this clone was seen a few times. The chain uses TRBV6-1 and TRBJ2-4, with D hard to call. Germline V gives CDR1 MNHNS, CDR2 SASEGT. This CDR3 comprises 15 residues. Trimming cost V 2 bases and J 5 bases, with 13 bases left between them. This chain's CDR3 is CASSELWNRQNIQYF. The CDR3 coding sequence is TGTGCCAGCAGTGAATTGTGGAACAGACAAAACATTCAGTACTTC.

The chain uses TRBV29-1 and TRBJ1-1, with D perhaps matching TRBD1 (6 bases). CDR1 SQVTM and CDR2 ANQGSEA come from the germline V gene. The CDR3 has 13 amino acids. V lost 6 bases and J 0 bases, leaving 11 bases between the germline ends. The CDR3 reads CSVNRDMNTEAFF. For the CDR3, the DNA is TGCAGCGTCAACAGGGACATGAACACTGAAGCTTTCTTT.

This rearrangement joins TRBV7-8 to TRBJ1-1; possible D gene TRBD1, 5 bases. V shed 7 bases and J shed 0 bases, with 15 bases lying between them. Germline-derived CDR1 and CDR2 are SGHVS and FQNEAQ. CDR3 size: 15 residues. The CDR3 loop is CASTRLGRLNTEAFF. The CDR3 coding sequence is TGTGCCAGCACTAGACTGGGACGCCTGAACACTGAAGCTTTCTTT.

With respect to this clone: Other DNA sequences in this sample translate to the same CDR3. The gene calls are TRBV9 and TRBJ2-3; D is ambiguous. Germline CDR1 is SGDLS and CDR2 is YYNGEE. The V and J ends lost 1 base and 4 bases respectively, with 4 bases between them. The CDR3 contains 12 residues. CDR3 in DNA: TGTGCCAGCAGCGTATCGTCAGATACGCAGTATTTT. Translated, it gives CASSVSSDTQYF.